Shown below are 13 T cell receptor beta chains from a single sample sequenced in a study of early T cells in non-severe SARS-CoV-2 infection. One entry per CDR3 protein results from TCRdb running MiXCR on the 5' RACE reads. The table lists roughly 60,000 distinct CDR3 sequences, roughly 13% of them singletons, with around 4.7% in the top ten. The material sequenced was whole blood. Every receptor here comes from an adult who was a healthcare worker with PCR-confirmed SARS-CoV-2 infection or an uninfected control (not recorded which).

This clonotype appeared a few times. The chain links TRBV30 to TRBJ1-4, with D tentatively TRBD1 (5 bases). Trimming left V 2 bases short and J 7 bases short, with 17 bases between. CDR3 length equals 15 residues. The germline V gene has CDR1 GTSNPN and CDR2 SVGIG (reference sequence). The CDR3 nucleotides are TGTGCCTGGAGTCCCGGGGGGACGTTACGTGAAAAACTGTTTTTT. It encodes CAWSPGGTLREKLFF.

The V call is TRBV25-1, the J call TRBJ1-2; 10 bases agree with TRBD1. The V gene end was trimmed by 1 base and the J gene end by 2 bases; junction bases not matched to a gene: 4. The germline CDR1 and CDR2 sequences are MGHDK and SYGVNS. The CDR3 has 16 residues. For the CDR3, the DNA is TGTGCCAGCAGTGAATTGGAGGACAGGGGGAACTATGGCTACACCTTC. As protein: CASSELEDRGNYGYTF.

Turning to this clonotype: The junction differs from germline at one of its ends, possibly a read error. The genes are TRBV5-3 and TRBJ2-7; D not resolved. TRBV5-3 carries the ORF label, with uncertain function. The CDR3 covers 9 residues. The CDR3 nucleotides read TGCTGGGATTCCTACGAGCAGTACTTC. It is translated as CWDSYEQYF.

Many counts were recorded for this clonotype. V and J are TRBV29-1 and TRBJ2-1, with a tentative D call TRBD2 (5 bases). The CDR3 runs 13 residues. The V gene lost 6 bases and the J gene lost 8 bases, with 17 bases spanning the gap. Germline V CDR1 and CDR2: SQVTM, ANQGSEA. CDR3 sequence: CSVQTTLAHEQFF. CDR3 in DNA: TGCAGCGTCCAGACAACTCTAGCTCATGAGCAGTTCTTC.

Concerning this clonotype: At one boundary the junction diverges from the germline segment, which might be a read error. J is TRBJ2-1 and V is TRBV5-4; 8 positions match TRBD2. Germline values: CDR1 SGHNT, CDR2 YYREEE (reference sequence). The CDR3 loop spans 15 amino acids. CDR3 amino acids: CTSSPGGSRRDEQFF. The CDR3 DNA reads as TGTACCAGCAGCCCGGGGGGGAGTCGACGGGATGAGCAGTTCTTC.

The rearrangement links TRBV7-2 to TRBJ1-5, with D unclear. Trimming pared 1 base from V and 7 bases from J, leaving 8 bases between. The CDR3 length is 13 residues. In germline, CDR1 is SGHTA, CDR2 FQGNSA. The CDR3, as DNA: TGTGCCAGCAGCTTAGGACTTGCACAGCCCCAGCATTTT. The encoded protein is CASSLGLAQPQHF.

This clonotype was observed a single time. This may stem from a read error, because a much larger clone lies one nucleotide away. V is TRBV7-2 and J is TRBJ2-7, with D uncertain. Per the germline V gene, CDR1 is SGHTA and CDR2 is FQGNSA. This CDR3 is built from 13 residues. The CDR3: CASSPGPSYELYF. The CDR3 nucleotides read TGTGCCAGCAGCCCAGGACCGAGCTACGAGCTGTACTTC. Using reference TRBV7-2 and TRBJ2-7 for the parts outside the CDR3, the full variable domain is GAGVSQSPSNKVTEKGKDVELRCDPISGHTALYWYRQSLGQGLEFLIYFQGNSAPDKSGLPSDRFSAERTGGSVSTLTIQRTQQEDSAVYLCASSPGPSYELYFGPGTRLTVT.

This clonotype was counted many times. The V gene is TRBV24-1, the J gene TRBJ2-5, with 8 positions matching TRBD1. The trim removed 6 bases at V and 1 base at J, leaving 6 bases unmatched. In germline, CDR1 is KGHDR, CDR2 SFDVKD. The CDR3 extends over 15 amino acids. DNA for the CDR3: TGTGCCACCAGTCAAAGACAGGGGACCCAAGAGACCCAGTACTTC. Its translation: CATSQRQGTQETQYF.

The chain uses TRBV5-1 and TRBJ2-3; D might be TRBD1 (6 bases). The CDR3 length is 14 residues. V was cut by 4 bases and J by 5 bases, with 14 bases left in between. Germline-derived CDR1 and CDR2 are SGHRS and YFSETQ. The CDR3 is CASSIQTGGDTQYF. As DNA, the CDR3 is TGCGCCAGCAGCATACAGACAGGAGGAGATACGCAGTATTTT.

The table lists this clonotype with a few counts. This chain joins TRBV6-5 and TRBJ1-2, with 7 nucleotides matching TRBD1. CDR3 length: 18 amino acids. CDR1 is MNHEY, CDR2 SVGAGI, per germline. V lost 4 bases, J lost 2 bases, and 16 bases stayed unmatched. The CDR3: CASSSIRRAGGDNYGYTF. The CDR3 DNA reads TGTGCCAGCAGTTCCATCCGGCGAGCAGGGGGTGACAACTATGGCTACACCTTC.

This chain links TRBV7-2 with TRBJ2-5; D is unresolved. CDR3 length: 14 residues. The V and J ends lost 5 bases and 2 bases respectively, with 12 bases between them. Germline assignment: CDR1 SGHTA and CDR2 FQGNSA. The CDR3 reads CASSPFTPQETQYF. The CDR3 nucleotides read TGTGCCAGCAGCCCCTTCACGCCTCAAGAGACCCAGTACTTC. The full variable domain, rest sourced from reference TRBV7-2 and TRBJ2-5, is GAGVSQSPSNKVTEKGKDVELRCDPISGHTALYWYRQSLGQGLEFLIYFQGNSAPDKSGLPSDRFSAERTGGSVSTLTIQRTQQEDSAVYLCASSPFTPQETQYFGPGTRLLVL.

The CDR3 here is CASSYSAVTGYSPLHF. The CDR3 DNA follows: TGTGCCAGCAGTTACTCGGCCGTAACAGGGTATTCACCCCTCCACTTT. This chain joins TRBV6-5 and TRBJ1-6; possibly TRBD1 for D (6 bases). The CDR3 extends over 16 amino acids. V gave up 0 bases and J gave up 8 bases, with 14 bases separating them. Germline V gives CDR1 MNHEY, CDR2 SVGAGI.

The chain joins TRBV9 to TRBJ2-7, with 9 nucleotides matching TRBD2. There are 14 residues in the CDR3. V was clipped by 3 bases and J by 5 bases; unmatched bases: 6. Germline V gene data show CDR1 as SGDLS and CDR2 as YYNGEE. CDR3 residues: CASSAGLAINEQYF. CDR3 DNA: TGTGCCAGCAGCGCGGGACTAGCAATCAACGAGCAGTACTTC.